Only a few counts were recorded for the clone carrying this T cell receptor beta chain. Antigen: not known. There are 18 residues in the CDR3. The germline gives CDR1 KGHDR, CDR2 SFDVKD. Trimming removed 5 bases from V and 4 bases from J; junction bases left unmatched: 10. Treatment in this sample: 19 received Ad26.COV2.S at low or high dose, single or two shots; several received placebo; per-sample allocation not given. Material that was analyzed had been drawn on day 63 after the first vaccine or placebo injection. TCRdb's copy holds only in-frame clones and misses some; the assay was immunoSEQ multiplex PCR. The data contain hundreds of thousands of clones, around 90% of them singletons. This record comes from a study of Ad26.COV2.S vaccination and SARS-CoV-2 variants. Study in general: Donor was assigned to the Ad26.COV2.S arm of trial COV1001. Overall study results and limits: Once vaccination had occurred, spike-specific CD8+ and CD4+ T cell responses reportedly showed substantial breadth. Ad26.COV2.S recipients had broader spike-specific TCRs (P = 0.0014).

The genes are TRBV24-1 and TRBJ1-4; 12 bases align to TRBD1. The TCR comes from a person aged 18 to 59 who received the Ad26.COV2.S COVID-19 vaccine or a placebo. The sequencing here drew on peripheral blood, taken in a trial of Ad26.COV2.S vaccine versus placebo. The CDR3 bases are TGTGCCACCAGTGGGGACAGGGGGCGCCCCGTGGTTAATGAAAAACTGTTTTTT. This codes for CATSGDRGRPVVNEKLFF.